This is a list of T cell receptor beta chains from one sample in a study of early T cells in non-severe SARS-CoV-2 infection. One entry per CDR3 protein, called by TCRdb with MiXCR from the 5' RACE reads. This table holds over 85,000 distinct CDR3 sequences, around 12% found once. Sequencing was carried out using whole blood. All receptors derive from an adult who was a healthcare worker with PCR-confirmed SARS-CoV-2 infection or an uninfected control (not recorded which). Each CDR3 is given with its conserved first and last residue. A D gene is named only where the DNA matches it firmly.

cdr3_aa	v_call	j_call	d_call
CASSVGSHAEAFF	TRBV9	TRBJ1-1	.
CASSLLVTDTYNEQFF	TRBV28	TRBJ2-1	.
CSADQGNYGYTF	TRBV20-1	TRBJ1-2	.
CASSFSVPYNEQFF	TRBV12-3/TRBV12-4	TRBJ2-1	.
CASKYRSAGEKLFF	TRBV12-3/TRBV12-4	TRBJ1-4	.
CASSPLGTSGREQFF	TRBV18	TRBJ2-1	TRBD2
CASKEQGAGSPLHF	TRBV12-3/TRBV12-4	TRBJ1-6	TRBD1
CSALRPSGSDEQFF	TRBV20-1	TRBJ2-1	TRBD2
CSGTGAADTQYF	TRBV29-1	TRBJ2-3	.
CASSLVGDRGGSGQRF	TRBV5-6	TRBJ2-1	.
CASSYSSHPSGHEQYF	TRBV6-5	TRBJ2-7	.
CSASEQVVYEQYF	TRBV20-1	TRBJ2-7	.
CSANSGRVWEQYF	TRBV20-1	TRBJ2-7	TRBD2
CATGMTHTEAFF	TRBV10-3	TRBJ1-1	.
CASSLKADLFSYNEQFF	TRBV5-6	TRBJ2-1	.
CASSQDRSRLTYNEQFF	TRBV3-1	TRBJ2-1	.
CASSLGSTGNIQYF	TRBV11-2	TRBJ2-4	TRBD1
CASTRGGDMTYEQYF	TRBV28	TRBJ2-7	.
CSARRQGDGYTF	TRBV20-1	TRBJ1-2	TRBD1
CASSSWAGSDNEQFF	TRBV5-1	TRBJ2-1	.
CASSGLAGTDTQYF	TRBV10-3	TRBJ2-3	TRBD2
CATSTSGRTDTQYF	TRBV15	TRBJ2-3	TRBD2
CSVEGGNEQFF	TRBV29-1	TRBJ2-1	.
CASSLDSYVTDTQYF	TRBV5-6	TRBJ2-3	.
CASSRQNTEAFF	TRBV12-3/TRBV12-4	TRBJ1-1	.
CASSQGPRPYNEQFF	TRBV4-3	TRBJ2-1	.
CSARSREYEQYF	TRBV20-1	TRBJ2-7	.
CSVARGGPPDTQYF	TRBV29-1	TRBJ2-3	TRBD2
CASSLVMTSGRNEQYF	TRBV7-9	TRBJ2-7	TRBD2
CAIMRGDTGELFF	TRBV10-3	TRBJ2-2	.
CASSPRDIGGKLFF	TRBV5-1	TRBJ1-4	.
CASSRGWSNTEAFF	TRBV5-5	TRBJ1-1	.